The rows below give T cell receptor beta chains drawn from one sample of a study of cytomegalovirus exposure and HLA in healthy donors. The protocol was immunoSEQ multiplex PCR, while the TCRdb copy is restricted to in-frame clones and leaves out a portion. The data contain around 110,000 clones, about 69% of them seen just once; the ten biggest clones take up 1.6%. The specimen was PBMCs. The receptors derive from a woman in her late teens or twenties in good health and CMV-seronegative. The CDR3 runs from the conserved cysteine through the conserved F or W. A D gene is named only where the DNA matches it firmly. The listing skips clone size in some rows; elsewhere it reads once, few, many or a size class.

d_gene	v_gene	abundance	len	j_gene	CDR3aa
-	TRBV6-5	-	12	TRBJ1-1	CASSYKDSEAFF
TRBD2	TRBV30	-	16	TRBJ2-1	CAWSRAGTFPYNEQFF
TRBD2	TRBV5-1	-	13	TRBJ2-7	CASRLTGGYEQYF
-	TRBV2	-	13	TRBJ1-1	CASSDRRNTEAFF
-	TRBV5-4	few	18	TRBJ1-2	CASSPQDTVRLANYGYTF
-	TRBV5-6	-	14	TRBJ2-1	CASSLGGRYNEQFF
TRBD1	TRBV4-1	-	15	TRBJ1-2	CASSQGQGENYGYTF
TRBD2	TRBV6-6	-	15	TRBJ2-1	CASRRTSGVYNEQFF
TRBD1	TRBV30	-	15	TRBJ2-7	CAWSHDGQGAYEQYF
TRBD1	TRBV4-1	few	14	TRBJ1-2	CASSKTGGEHGYTF
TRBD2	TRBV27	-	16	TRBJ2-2	CASSFRLAGGFGELFF
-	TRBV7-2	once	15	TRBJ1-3	CASSEQVFSGNTIYF
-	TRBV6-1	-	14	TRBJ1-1	CASSEFRGDTEAFF
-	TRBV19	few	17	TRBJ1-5	CASSIVPDRVSNQPQHF
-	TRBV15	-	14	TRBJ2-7	CATSREIRRGILYF
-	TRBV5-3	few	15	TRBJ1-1	CARSPLDVEDTEAFF
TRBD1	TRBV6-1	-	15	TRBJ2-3	CASSHGQGIADTQYF